The rows below give T cell receptor beta chains drawn from one sample of a study of blood T cell repertoires in COVID-19. Data came from immunoSEQ multiplex PCR; TCRdb stores just in-frame clones and leaves some out. The table includes about 300,000 clones, around 83% detected once. The specimen was peripheral blood. The origin of the receptors is a woman aged 45-59 years with acute or convalescent COVID-19. Both conserved end residues are part of each CDR3. D genes are given only for firm matches. For some rows the clone size is stated as once, few or many, or as a class when expanded; others skip it.

cdr3_nt,cdr3_aa,d_call,v_call,j_call,clone_size
TGCAGCGTTGGGAAAGGGGACACTGAAGCTTTCTTT,CSVGKGDTEAFF,NA,TRBV29-1,TRBJ1-1,NA
TGTGCCAGCAGCGACGATGGGACAATCATATATTTT,CASSDDGTIIYF,NA,TRBV5-5,TRBJ1-3,NA
TGCAGCATGAGGGATAATGAAAAACTGTTTTTT,CSMRDNEKLFF,NA,TRBV20-1,TRBJ1-4,NA
TGTGCCAGCAGTGGGGGGCGTGGCTTTACTGAAGCTTTCTTT,CASSGGRGFTEAFF,NA,TRBV2,TRBJ1-1,NA
TGCGCCAGCAGCCCGGACAGGCCTAATGAAAAACTGTTTTTT,CASSPDRPNEKLFF,TRBD1,TRBV5-1,TRBJ1-4,NA
TGTGCCTGGAGGCGGACAGGGGCGGGCACTGAAGCTTTCTTT,CAWRRTGAGTEAFF,TRBD1,TRBV30,TRBJ1-1,once
TGTGCCAGCAGCTTGGCGAAGGCAGGGAACTATGGCTACACCTTC,CASSLAKAGNYGYTF,NA,TRBV5-4,TRBJ1-2,NA
TGTGCCAGCAGTTCTCGACAGAACCAAGCTTTCTTT,CASSSRQNQAFF,NA,TRBV6-5,TRBJ1-1,few
TGTGCCAGTAGGTCGTCCCCGAACACTGAAGCTTTCTTT,CASRSSPNTEAFF,NA,TRBV19,TRBJ1-1,once
TGTGCCTGGAGTACCATCTCAGTACGAGGCTACACCTTC,CAWSTISVRGYTF,NA,TRBV30,TRBJ1-2,NA
TGTGCCAGCAGTGGGCCACAGAATATGAACACTGAAGCTTTCTTT,CASSGPQNMNTEAFF,NA,TRBV25-1,TRBJ1-1,NA
TGCGCCAGCAGCCAAGAATCGGCCCGGGGAAGGTACGAGCAGTACTTC,CASSQESARGRYEQYF,NA,TRBV4-3,TRBJ2-7,few
TGTGCCAGCAGTCAGAAGACAGGTTACGAGCAGTACTTC,CASSQKTGYEQYF,NA,TRBV27,TRBJ2-7,NA
TGTGCCATCGGCCCGGGACAGGGAGCTGGGGCCAACGTCCTGACTTTC,CAIGPGQGAGANVLTF,TRBD1,TRBV10-3,TRBJ2-6,NA
TGTGCCAGCAGCCTGGGGAGGGGCACAGATACGCAGTATTTT,CASSLGRGTDTQYF,TRBD2,TRBV5-6,TRBJ2-3,NA
TGTGCCAGCAGTTCCGTGGGACAGATGAACACTGAAGCTTTCTTT,CASSSVGQMNTEAFF,TRBD1,TRBV6-2/TRBV6-3,TRBJ1-1,once
TGCGCCAGCAGCCATCTCTATGGCTACACCTTC,CASSHLYGYTF,NA,TRBV4-1,TRBJ1-2,NA
TGTGCCAGCAGCTTCTGGACAGGGGGCAACACCGGGGAGCTGTTTTTT,CASSFWTGGNTGELFF,TRBD1,TRBV13,TRBJ2-2,NA
TGTGCCAGCTCCACGACCCTCCCAGGGACGCAGTATTTT,CASSTTLPGTQYF,NA,TRBV6-4,TRBJ2-3,NA
TGTGCCAGCTCACCACGAGGACAGTACCAAGAGACCCAGTACTTC,CASSPRGQYQETQYF,NA,TRBV18,TRBJ2-5,NA